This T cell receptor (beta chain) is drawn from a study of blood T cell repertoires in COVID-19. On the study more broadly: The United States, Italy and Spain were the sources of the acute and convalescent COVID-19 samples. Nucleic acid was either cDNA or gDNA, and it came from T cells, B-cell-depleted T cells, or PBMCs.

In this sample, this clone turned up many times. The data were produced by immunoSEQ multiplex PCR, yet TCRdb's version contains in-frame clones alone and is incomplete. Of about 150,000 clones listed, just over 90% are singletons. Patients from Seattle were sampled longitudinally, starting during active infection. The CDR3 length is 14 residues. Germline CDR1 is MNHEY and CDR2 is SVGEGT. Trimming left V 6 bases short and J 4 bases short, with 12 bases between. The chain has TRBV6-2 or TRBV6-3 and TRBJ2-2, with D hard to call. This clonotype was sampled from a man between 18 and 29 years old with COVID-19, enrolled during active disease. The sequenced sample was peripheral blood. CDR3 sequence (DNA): TGTGCCAGCAGCCTTCCATACGGCACCGGGGAGCTGTTTTTT. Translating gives CASSLPYGTGELFF.